This T cell receptor beta chain was identified in a study of blood T cell repertoires in COVID-19. Study context: Italy, Spain and the United States were the sources of the convalescent and acute COVID-19 samples. PBMCs, B-cell-depleted T cells, or T cells provided the cDNA or gDNA that made up the material.

The CDR3 is 13 amino acids. From germline, CDR1 is SGHTS and CDR2 YDEGEE. The ends lost 8 bases at V and 2 bases at J; junction bases unmatched: 7. Original methodology: Reference gene primer amplification yielded estimated nucleated cell counts. Repertoires were generated with immunoSEQ multiplex PCR, while TCRdb's copy carries only in-frame clones and drops some. The V and J calls and clone size were taken over from that table, and D and trimming were inferred from the DNA. The sample yields roughly 200,000 clones, 80% to 90% seen once. This chain links TRBV5-8 with TRBJ2-7, with 7 positions matching TRBD1. The origin of this receptor is a man aged 40-49 years with active or convalescent COVID-19. Input material: peripheral blood. The DNA of the CDR3 is TGTGCCAGTCTCAGGACAGGAACCTACGAGCAGTACTTC. Residues: CASLRTGTYEQYF.